These 19 T cell receptor beta chains were sequenced from one sample in a study of blood T cell repertoires in COVID-19. Libraries were prepared by immunoSEQ multiplex PCR; TCRdb keeps only in-frame clonotypes and omits some of them. The sample holds about 250,000 clones, 75% to 85% seen once. Material: PBMCs or T cells enriched from blood (not recorded which). The receptors here all came from a woman aged 50 to 65 with acute COVID-19.

V gene TRBV30 combines with J gene TRBJ1-2; 8 bases match TRBD1. J lost 8 bases, V lost 7 bases, and 9 bases had no gene match. There are 12 residues in the CDR3. The germline gives CDR1 GTSNPN, CDR2 SVGIG (reference sequence). CDR3 residues: CASPRAGGGYTF. Here the CDR3 DNA reads TGTGCCTCACCGAGGGCAGGGGGCGGCTACACCTTC.

V is TRBV2 and J is TRBJ1-2; D uncertain. The germline CDR1 and CDR2 sequences are SNHLY and FYNNEI. Trimming left V 3 bases short and J 4 bases short, with 12 bases between. The CDR3 totals 14 residues. The CDR3 coding sequence is TGTGCCAGCAGTGAGGCGGGAAAAGGCTATGGCTACACCTTC. It translates to CASSEAGKGYGYTF. Using reference TRBV2 and TRBJ1-2 for the parts outside the CDR3, the full variable domain is EPEVTQTPSHQVTQMGQEVILRCVPISNHLYFYWYRQILGQKVEFLVSFYNNEISEKSEIFDDQFSVERPDGSNFTLKIRSTKLEDSAMYFCASSEAGKGYGYTFGSGTRLTVV.

V and J are TRBV30 and TRBJ1-1; 9 positions match TRBD1. CDR1 and CDR2 (germline): GTSNPN, SVGIG (reference sequence). There are 13 residues in the CDR3. V lost 3 bases and J lost 3; bases outside the gene matches: 2. The CDR3 region has the DNA TGTGCCTGGAGGACAGGGGGGGACACTGAAGCTTTCTTT. Its translation is CAWRTGGDTEAFF.

This chain connects TRBV5-4 to TRBJ2-2; 13 bases agree with TRBD2. V shed 4 bases, J shed 5 bases, and the junction held 8 bases outside the gene matches. The V gene's germline CDR1 is SGHNT and CDR2 YYREEE (reference sequence). This CDR3 is built from 17 residues. Here the CDR3 reads CASSPTPGLAGTGELFF. CDR3 nucleotide sequence: TGTGCCAGCAGCCCTACACCGGGACTAGCGGGAACCGGGGAGCTGTTTTTT.

V usage is TRBV19 and J usage is TRBJ1-4, with D uncertain. Trimming cost V 5 bases and J 3 bases, with 10 bases left between them. CDR1 is LNHDA, CDR2 SQIVND, per germline (reference sequence). CDR3 size: 14 residues. Written as DNA, the CDR3 is TGTGCCAGTAGTTCCCGGGGAGCTAATGAAAAACTGTTTTTT. Protein sequence: CASSSRGANEKLFF.

The chain joins TRBV19 to TRBJ1-5, with 8 bases fitting TRBD1. This CDR3 is 17 amino acids long. J gave up 5 bases and V 3 bases, and 12 bases lay outside the gene matches. CDR1 is LNHDA, CDR2 SQIVND, per germline (reference sequence). The CDR3 coding sequence is TGTGCCAGTAGTATGGGGGGAGGACAGGGATCCCATCAGCCCCAGCATTTT. Residues: CASSMGGGQGSHQPQHF. Together with reference TRBV19 and TRBJ1-5, the CDR3 gives the full variable domain: DGGITQSPKYLFRKEGQNVTLSCEQNLNHDAMYWYRQDPGQGLRLIYYSQIVNDFQKGDIAEGYSVSREKKESFPLTVTSAQKNPTAFYLCASSMGGGQGSHQPQHFGDGTRLSIL.

The rearrangement uses TRBV9 and TRBJ1-2; 10 positions agree with TRBD1. CDR1 and CDR2 from the germline V gene are SGDLS and YYNGEE. With 1 base clipped from V and 7 bases from J, the junction kept 7 bases outside the gene matches. This CDR3 is 15 amino acids long. This CDR3 reads CASSVSGTGVGGYTF. CDR3 in DNA: TGTGCCAGCAGCGTATCCGGGACAGGGGTTGGTGGCTACACCTTC.

The gene calls are TRBV7-2 and TRBJ1-1, with D maybe TRBD1 (5 bases). In germline, CDR1 is SGHTA, CDR2 FQGNSA. The ends were cut back, 8 bases at V and 0 bases at J, with 13 bases in the middle. This CDR3 has 14 residues. This CDR3 is CASLKSGLNTEAFF. CDR3 in DNA: TGTGCCAGCTTGAAATCAGGGCTGAACACTGAAGCTTTCTTT.

The chain has TRBV19 and TRBJ1-3; D unresolved. This CDR3 has 14 residues. The germline V gene encodes CDR1 LNHDA and CDR2 SQIVND (reference sequence). V was trimmed by 6 bases and J by 0 bases, leaving 9 bases between them. The DNA for the CDR3 is TGTGCCAGTAGCTCCCTGGCCTCTGGAAACACCATATATTTT. It yields the protein CASSSLASGNTIYF.

The sample holds a few counts of this clone. The rearrangement joins TRBV19 to TRBJ1-3, with unresolved D. From germline, CDR1 is LNHDA and CDR2 SQIVND (reference sequence). CDR3 length: 14 residues. Trimming shortened V by 1 base and J by 3 bases, and 7 bases separated the two germline ends. CDR3: CASSIADYGNTIYF. CDR3 DNA: TGTGCCAGTAGTATAGCCGACTATGGAAACACCATATATTTT.

The genes are TRBV5-1 and TRBJ1-4; 7 nucleotides line up with TRBD1. Germline V CDR1 and CDR2: SGHRS, YFSETQ. J gave up 7 bases and V 0 bases, and 6 bases lay outside the gene matches. The CDR3 has 15 residues. The CDR3 is CASSLGRQGIEKLFF. Here the CDR3 DNA reads TGCGCCAGCAGCTTGGGCCGACAGGGTATTGAAAAACTGTTTTTT.

This rearrangement joins TRBV28 to TRBJ1-5; D is unresolved. V was cut by 2 bases and J by 3 bases, with 8 bases left in between. CDR1 and CDR2 (germline): MDHEN, SYDVKM. The CDR3 covers 14 residues. The CDR3 DNA follows: TGTGCCAGCAGTTTAGGAACAGTCAATCAGCCCCAGCATTTT. Translated: CASSLGTVNQPQHF.

This chain links TRBV10-3 with TRBJ2-4; 8 positions agree with TRBD2. From germline, CDR1 is ENHRY and CDR2 SYGVKD. V dropped 5 bases and J dropped 6; count of bases not matched to a gene: 9. The CDR3 extends over 15 amino acids. The CDR3 spells CAISSTTSGGNIQYF. The DNA for the CDR3 is TGTGCCATCAGTAGCACCACTAGCGGTGGAAACATTCAGTACTTC.

This clone has only one observation. The rearrangement links TRBV13 to TRBJ2-5; 7 bases match TRBD1. Germline CDR1 PRHDT, CDR2 FYEKMQ (reference sequence). The CDR3 has 14 residues. Germline trimming cut 5 bases from V and 3 bases from J; bases unmatched to any gene: 6. The CDR3 protein is CASSHGDRKETQYF. In nucleotides, the CDR3 is TGTGCCAGCAGCCATGGGGACAGAAAAGAGACCCAGTACTTC.

The CDR3 DNA reads TGTGCCAGCTCACCGCTGGGGCAGTACGCGAACACCGGGGAGCTGTTTTTT. It codes for CASSPLGQYANTGELFF. This sequence joins TRBV18 and TRBJ2-2; TRBD1 is a possible D gene (5 bases). Trimming shortened V by 3 bases and J by 0 bases, and 14 bases separated the two germline ends. The CDR3 contains 17 residues. Germline loops: CDR1 KGHSH, CDR2 LQKENI.

The chain recombines TRBV21-1 with TRBJ1-2; the D call of TRBD1 is as the table states it, not checked on the DNA. TRBV21-1 is a listed pseudogene. There are 15 residues in the CDR3. The CDR3 nucleotides are TGTGCCAGCAGCAAGGGGGCAAAACGGAACTATGGCTACACCTTC. Protein: CASSKGAKRNYGYTF.

The chain couples TRBV27 to TRBJ1-1; 7 bases are shared with TRBD1. The ends lost 5 bases at V and 0 bases at J; junction bases unmatched: 6. CDR3 length equals 15 residues. CDR1 is MNHEY and CDR2 is SMNVEV in the germline V gene (reference sequence). CDR3 sequence reads: CASSKQGLLNTEAFF. CDR3 in DNA: TGTGCCAGCAGTAAACAGGGGTTGCTGAACACTGAAGCTTTCTTT.

The chain is built from TRBV2 and TRBJ1-2; a possible D gene is TRBD1 (5 bases). The germline V gene encodes CDR1 SNHLY and CDR2 FYNNEI. Deletions cut 3 bases from V and 8 bases from J, with 16 bases between. The CDR3 covers 14 residues. The CDR3 DNA is TGTGCCAGCAGTGACTCCCAGGGTGGCTTAGGCTACACCTTC. Translated, it gives CASSDSQGGLGYTF.

This clone showed up just once. The chain employs TRBV4-2 and TRBJ2-6, with D unclear. This CDR3 region has 16 residues. The germline V and J ends were trimmed by 0 bases and 0 bases, with 6 bases remaining between them. Looked up from germline, CDR1 is LGHNA and CDR2 is YNFKEQ. CDR3 nucleotide sequence: TGTGCCAGCAGCCAAGAGGCAGTCTCTGGGGCCAACGTCCTGACTTTC. Its translation is CASSQEAVSGANVLTF.